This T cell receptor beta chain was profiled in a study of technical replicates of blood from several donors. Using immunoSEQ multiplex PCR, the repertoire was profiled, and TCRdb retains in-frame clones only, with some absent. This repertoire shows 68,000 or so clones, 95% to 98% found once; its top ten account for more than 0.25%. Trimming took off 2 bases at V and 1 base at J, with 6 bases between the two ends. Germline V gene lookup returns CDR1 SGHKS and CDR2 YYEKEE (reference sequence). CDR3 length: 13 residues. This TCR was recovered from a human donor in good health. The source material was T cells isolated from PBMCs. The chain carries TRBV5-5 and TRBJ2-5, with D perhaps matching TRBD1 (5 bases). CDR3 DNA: TGTGCCAGCAGCTTCGACAGCCAAGAGACCCAGTACTTC. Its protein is CASSFDSQETQYF.